Below, one TCR beta chain is given with its context. Its specificity is unknown. The sample's treatment: oral pan-JAK inhibitor, 5-10 mg twice daily. The sequencing template was cDNA reverse transcribed from extracted RNA. Assay used: immunoSEQ multiplex PCR; TCRdb lists only in-frame clones, some missing. This table holds 95,000 to 110,000 clones, 80% to 85% found once. The CDR3 is made up of 16 amino acids. Germline CDR1 reads MNHNY; CDR2 reads SVGAGI (reference sequence). V was clipped by 6 bases and J by 0 bases; unmatched bases: 7. This record comes from a study of CD8+ T cells in alopecia areata. Regarding the study as a whole: Among the 100 top clones, expanded CD8+ clones, like scalp clonality, were significantly decreased by tofacitinib. Having just one nonresponder leaves the connection between baseline CD8+ expansion and response unresolved.

The receptor comes from a human donor with alopecia areata. The starting material was CD8+ T cells sorted from blood, obtained at week 24, from a patient treated with tofacitinib. This rearrangement joins TRBV6-6 to TRBJ2-1; 8 bases line up with TRBD2. The CDR3 sequence: CASSLGGDLSYNEQFF. The CDR3 DNA follows: TGTGCCAGCAGCCTCGGGGGGGACCTCTCCTACAATGAGCAGTTCTTC.